This T cell receptor (beta chain) was observed in a study of CD8 T cells in ankylosing spondylitis. Study observations and caveats: Prior work had noted some motif variants in reactive arthritis blood and synovial fluid. Blood from ankylosing spondylitis patients appeared to carry a characteristic roughly eight-variant TCR beta motif. Reportedly, matched ankylosing spondylitis synovial fluid was significantly enriched for disease-linked clones. Clones linked with disease were CD8+ and fairly uncommon in the peripheral blood.

Germline values: CDR1 SGHDT, CDR2 YYEEEE. V shed 3 bases, J shed 3 bases, and the junction held 13 bases outside the gene matches. The CDR3 consists of 19 residues. By quantitative 5'-RACE with molecular barcodes, the TCR beta libraries were made. TCRdb independently ran MiXCR on the 5' RACE reads; one entry per CDR3 protein. The table shows 650,000 to 800,000 distinct CDR3 sequences, with under 20% occurring only once. This clonotype was observed a handful of times. Its antigen is unknown. The V call is TRBV5-6, the J call TRBJ2-1; 12 positions match TRBD2. Sample: blood, either unsorted or a sorted T cell fraction (not recorded which). The TCR was taken from a male donor with ankylosing spondylitis. CDR3 region: CASSWWGPLAGGFYNEQFF. CDR3 nucleotide sequence: TGTGCCAGCAGCTGGTGGGGCCCACTAGCGGGAGGCTTCTACAATGAGCAGTTCTTC.